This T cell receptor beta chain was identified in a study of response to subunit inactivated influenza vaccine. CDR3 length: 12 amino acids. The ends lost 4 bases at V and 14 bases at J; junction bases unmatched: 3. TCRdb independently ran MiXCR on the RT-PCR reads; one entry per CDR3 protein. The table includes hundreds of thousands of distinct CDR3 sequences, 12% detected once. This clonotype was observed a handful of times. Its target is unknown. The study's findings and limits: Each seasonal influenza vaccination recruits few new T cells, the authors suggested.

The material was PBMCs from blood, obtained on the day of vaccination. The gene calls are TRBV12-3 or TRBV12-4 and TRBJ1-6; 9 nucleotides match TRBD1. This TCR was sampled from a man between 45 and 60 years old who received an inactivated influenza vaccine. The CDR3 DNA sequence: TGTGCCAGCAGTTCCGGGACAGGGACCCTCCACTTT. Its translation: CASSSGTGTLHF.